A selection of T cell receptor beta chains follows, all from one sample in a study of human T cells and chemical hapten exposure. One entry per CDR3 protein, called by TCRdb with MiXCR from the RACE reads. The sample consists of about 47,000 distinct CDR3 sequences, 4.4% of them appearing once. Specimen: whole blood. Every receptor here comes from a human donor in good health. Some clones in this sample may be carry-over from other donors' samples. The CDR3 runs from the conserved cysteine through the conserved F or W. The order of the fields is J gene, V gene, CDR3 protein.

J: TRBJ1-1; V: TRBV29-1; CDR3: CSVLPLAGRAEAFF
J: TRBJ2-3; V: TRBV12-3/TRBV12-4; CDR3: CASSSGNPDTQYF
J: TRBJ1-2; V: TRBV3-1; CDR3: CASSQGDRVTDGYTF
J: TRBJ2-2; V: TRBV5-1; CDR3: CASSLGTSGTSTGELFF
J: TRBJ2-7; V: TRBV13; CDR3: CASSSAGVEQYF
J: TRBJ1-1; V: TRBV7-8; CDR3: CASSLVPPNTEAFF
J: TRBJ2-1; V: TRBV12-3/TRBV12-4; CDR3: CASSTQGYNEQFF
J: TRBJ1-2; V: TRBV7-9; CDR3: CASSRSTGVYGYTF
J: TRBJ1-4; V: TRBV4-2; CDR3: CASSPKQGPSEKLFF
J: TRBJ1-2; V: TRBV27; CDR3: CASISGGGYTF
J: TRBJ2-4; V: TRBV27; CDR3: CASSLSAPGGGNIQYF
J: TRBJ1-2; V: TRBV2; CDR3: CASLTGGLHYGYTF
J: TRBJ2-7; V: TRBV27; CDR3: CASGREELYEQYF
J: TRBJ2-3; V: TRBV12-3/TRBV12-4; CDR3: CASVKGGDTDTQYF
J: TRBJ2-1; V: TRBV4-2; CDR3: CASSPNTGEASEQFF
J: TRBJ2-4; V: TRBV12-3/TRBV12-4; CDR3: CASTDPPTRAKNIQYF
J: TRBJ1-4; V: TRBV7-9; CDR3: CASSQGAGPGNEKLFF
J: TRBJ2-7; V: TRBV6-1; CDR3: CASSERWAGEGHEQYF
J: TRBJ2-2; V: TRBV4-1; CDR3: CASSQDQGTGELFF
J: TRBJ2-7; V: TRBV10-3; CDR3: CAIREGGGPTLGEQYF
J: TRBJ2-5; V: TRBV29-1; CDR3: CSVEAFDRGPWQETQYF
J: TRBJ2-3; V: TRBV15; CDR3: CATSRGRLATDTQYF
J: TRBJ2-5; V: TRBV7-2; CDR3: CASSLGQAKETQYF
J: TRBJ2-1; V: TRBV2; CDR3: CASRRLGLAGVPYNEQFF
J: TRBJ2-1; V: TRBV20-1; CDR3: CSAPSRLAGVWANEQFF
J: TRBJ2-1; V: TRBV27; CDR3: CASSFASRTSGTYNEQFF
J: TRBJ1-2; V: TRBV28; CDR3: CASSSLLDSRSNYGYTF
J: TRBJ1-5; V: TRBV29-1; CDR3: CSVRKGNQPQHF
J: TRBJ1-5; V: TRBV9; CDR3: CASNLVQVDQPQHF